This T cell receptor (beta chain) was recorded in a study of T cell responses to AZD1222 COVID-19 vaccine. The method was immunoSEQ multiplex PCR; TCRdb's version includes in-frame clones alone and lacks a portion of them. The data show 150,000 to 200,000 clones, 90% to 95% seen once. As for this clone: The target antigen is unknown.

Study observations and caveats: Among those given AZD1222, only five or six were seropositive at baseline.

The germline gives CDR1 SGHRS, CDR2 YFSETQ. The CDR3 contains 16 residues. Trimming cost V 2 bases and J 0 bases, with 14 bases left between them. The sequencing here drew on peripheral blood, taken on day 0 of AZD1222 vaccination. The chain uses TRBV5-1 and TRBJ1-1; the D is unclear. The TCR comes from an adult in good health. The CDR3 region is CASSFGSSFMNTEAFF. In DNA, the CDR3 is TGCGCCAGCAGCTTTGGCAGTTCCTTCATGAACACTGAAGCTTTCTTT.